These T cell receptor beta chains were read from a single sample in a study of T cell responses to AZD1222 COVID-19 vaccine. The protocol was immunoSEQ multiplex PCR, while the TCRdb copy is restricted to in-frame clones and leaves out a portion. The table records more than 95,000 clones, less than 90% of them present only once. Specimen: peripheral blood, collected on day 0 of AZD1222 vaccination. The receptors here all came from an adult in good health. CDR3s include the opening cysteine and the closing phenylalanine or tryptophan. Fields, in order: J gene, V gene, clone size, D gene, CDR3 protein, CDR3 DNA. The D gene is left open where the match is weak. Some rows mark clone size as missing; the rest say once, few, many or name a class of expanded clone.

TRBJ2-3 TRBV29-1 . . CSGGDSLNTDTQYF TGCAGCGGGGGGGACAGCCTAAACACAGATACGCAGTATTTT
TRBJ1-4 TRBV28 . . CASSLKFGQVNEKLFF TGTGCCAGCAGCCTCAAATTCGGGCAGGTGAATGAAAAACTGTTTTTT
TRBJ1-3 TRBV7-8 . . CASSLALVNTGNTIYF TGTGCCAGCAGCTTAGCGCTGGTAAATACCGGAAACACCATATATTTT
TRBJ1-1 TRBV30 . . CAWSVGPAPNTEAFF TGTGCCTGGAGTGTGGGGCCCGCCCCGAACACTGAAGCTTTCTTT
TRBJ1-1 TRBV20-1 . . CSAHRDSEAFF TGCAGTGCTCACCGGGACTCTGAAGCTTTCTTT
TRBJ2-1 TRBV7-9 . . CASSLGDGAYNEQFF TGTGCCAGCAGCTTAGGGGACGGAGCCTACAATGAGCAGTTCTTC
TRBJ2-1 TRBV12-3/TRBV12-4 . TRBD1 CASSLDRGNEQFF TGTGCCAGCAGTTTAGACAGGGGCAATGAGCAGTTCTTC
TRBJ2-4 TRBV3-1/TRBV3-2 . TRBD2 CASSLSAGENIQYF TGTGCCAGCAGCCTCAGCGCGGGGGAAAACATTCAGTACTTC
TRBJ2-7 TRBV19 . TRBD1 CASSGSPGGVYEQYF TGTGCCAGTAGCGGCTCCCCAGGGGGCGTCTACGAGCAGTACTTC
TRBJ1-2 TRBV9 . . CASSVATAGQNYGYTF TGTGCCAGCAGCGTAGCTACGGCAGGGCAGAACTATGGCTACACCTTC
TRBJ2-7 TRBV5-6 . TRBD1 CASSLAGLRQGKSYEQYF TGTGCCAGCAGCTTGGCCGGTCTGCGACAGGGAAAGTCCTACGAGCAGTACTTC
TRBJ2-1 TRBV5-1 . . CASSPATFAEYNEQFF TGCGCCAGCAGCCCCGCGACGTTTGCGGAATACAATGAGCAGTTCTTC
TRBJ2-6 TRBV19 . TRBD2 CASSVRLAGAGANVLTF TGTGCCAGTAGTGTTAGACTAGCGGGAGCCGGGGCCAACGTCCTGACTTTC
TRBJ1-1 TRBV6-5 medium-sized . CASSYGRGGNTEAFF TGTGCCAGCAGTTACGGTCGGGGAGGGAACACTGAAGCTTTCTTT
TRBJ1-4 TRBV27 once TRBD1 CASSSGIVGTGASKLFF TGTGCCAGCAGTTCTGGGATTGTCGGGACAGGGGCCTCAAAACTGTTTTTT
TRBJ2-1 TRBV11-2 . TRBD2 CASSLESPAGEFF TGTGCCAGCAGCTTAGAGAGTCCAGCGGGGGAATTCTTC
TRBJ1-5 TRBV7-8 . . CASSLWDSNQPQHF TGTGCCAGCAGCTTATGGGATAGCAATCAGCCCCAGCATTTT
TRBJ2-7 TRBV10-2 . . CASSESSRTEQYF TGCGCCAGCAGTGAGTCATCGAGGACCGAGCAGTACTTC
TRBJ1-6 TRBV9 once . CASSLFGISRLSYNSPLHF TGTGCCAGCAGCCTCTTTGGCATCTCTCGACTCTCCTATAATTCACCCCTCCACTTT
TRBJ1-5 TRBV10-1 . . CASEPPPQHF TGCGCCAGCGAGCCGCCCCCCCAGCATTTT
TRBJ2-2 TRBV4-3 once TRBD2 CASSQDLWGGGTGELFF TGCGCCAGCAGCCAAGATTTGTGGGGGGGAGGCACCGGGGAGCTGTTTTTT
TRBJ2-3 TRBV15 once . CATSREYKANTQYF TGTGCCACCAGCAGAGAATATAAGGCAAATACGCAGTATTTT
TRBJ1-1 TRBV28 . TRBD1 CASSLLKGQGIFEAFF TGTGCCAGCAGTTTATTAAAGGGACAGGGTATTTTCGAAGCTTTCTTT
TRBJ2-2 TRBV28 . . CASIAGANTGELFF TGTGCCAGTATCGCAGGGGCTAACACCGGGGAGCTGTTTTTT
TRBJ2-7 TRBV11-2 . . CASSSTEGPYEQYF TGTGCCAGCAGCTCGACCGAGGGACCCTACGAGCAGTACTTC
TRBJ1-5 TRBV12-3/TRBV12-4 once . CASSKLKNQPQHF TGTGCCAGCAGTAAATTGAAAAATCAGCCCCAGCATTTT
TRBJ2-1 TRBV7-6 . TRBD2 CASSLDFLAGDGEQFF TGTGCCAGCAGCTTAGATTTCCTAGCGGGAGATGGTGAGCAGTTCTTC
TRBJ1-6 TRBV3-1/TRBV3-2 . TRBD1 CASSPPGTGVAPLHF TGTGCCAGCAGCCCACCTGGGACAGGGGTGGCACCCCTCCACTTT
TRBJ2-2 TRBV24-1 . . CATSEGGPGELFF TGTGCCACCAGTGAGGGGGGTCCCGGGGAGCTGTTTTTT
TRBJ1-5 TRBV19 . TRBD1 CASSPDRGGRPQHF TGTGCCAGTAGTCCCGACAGGGGCGGGAGGCCCCAGCATTTT
TRBJ2-7 TRBV25-1 . . CASSTGRVGRGVNEQYF TGTGCCAGCAGCACAGGAAGGGTAGGCAGGGGGGTCAACGAGCAGTACTTC
TRBJ1-1 TRBV10-3 . . CAISAVGRGTFF .
TRBJ1-2 TRBV6-5 . . CASRSDTTEGYTF TGTGCCAGCAGATCTGACACAACGGAGGGCTACACCTTC
TRBJ2-3 TRBV7-2 . . CASRSPQGGTQYF TGTGCCAGCAGGTCACCACAAGGAGGTACGCAGTATTTT
TRBJ1-3 TRBV4-1 . TRBD1 CASSQDQRTGGAFSGNTIYF TGCGCCAGCAGCCAAGATCAGCGGACAGGGGGCGCCTTCTCTGGAAACACCATATATTTT
TRBJ1-1 TRBV6-2/TRBV6-3 . . CASSSTEDTEAFF TGTGCCAGCAGTTCGACAGAGGACACTGAAGCTTTCTTT
TRBJ1-2 TRBV6-5 . . CASSPQGRGGYTF TGTGCCAGCAGCCCCCAGGGTCGAGGGGGCTACACCTTC
TRBJ2-5 TRBV7-8 . . CASSLGLRPETQYF TGTGCCAGCAGCTTAGGCTTAAGACCAGAGACCCAGTACTTC
TRBJ2-4 TRBV7-2 . . CASSFPPDIQYF TGTGCCAGCAGCTTTCCCCCGGACATTCAGTACTTC
TRBJ1-5 TRBV19 . . CASSIAVRQPQHF TGTGCCAGTAGTATTGCGGTTCGTCAGCCCCAGCATTTT
TRBJ2-3 TRBV7-3 . . CASSLGGVRTDTQYF TGTGCCAGCAGCTTAGGGGGCGTAAGGACAGATACGCAGTATTTT
TRBJ1-4 TRBV6-5 . TRBD1 CASSTGTGAYEKLFF TGTGCCAGCAGTACTGGGACAGGGGCTTATGAAAAACTGTTTTTT
TRBJ1-3 TRBV30 . TRBD1 CAWSVLGQTSVDTIYF TGTGCCTGGAGTGTACTGGGACAGACTTCCGTTGACACCATATATTTT
TRBJ2-4 TRBV11-3 . . CASSLGGGDIQYF TGTGCCAGCAGCTTAGGAGGGGGGGACATTCAGTACTTC
TRBJ2-7 TRBV7-8 . TRBD2 CASSPAGGAGTYEQYF TGTGCCAGCAGCCCCGCGGGGGGGGCCGGTACCTACGAGCAGTACTTC
TRBJ1-1 TRBV11-1 . . CASSINSGRVNTEAFF TGTGCCAGCAGCATTAATTCGGGACGGGTGAACACTGAAGCTTTCTTT
TRBJ2-1 TRBV5-1 . . CASSNWLALNEQFF TGCGCCAGCAGCAACTGGTTAGCGTTGAATGAGCAGTTCTTC
TRBJ1-1 TRBV3-1/TRBV3-2 . . CASSQDWLNTEAFF TGTGCCAGCAGCCAAGATTGGCTGAACACTGAAGCTTTCTTT
TRBJ1-2 TRBV5-6 . TRBD1 CASSWIGQGEYGYTF TGTGCCAGCAGCTGGATAGGACAGGGAGAGTATGGCTACACCTTC
TRBJ2-7 TRBV10-3 . . CAIRTNRAEEQYF TGTGCCATCAGGACCAACAGGGCGGAAGAGCAGTACTTC
TRBJ1-2 TRBV11-3 . TRBD1 CASSYRDRGNYGYTF TGTGCCAGCAGCTACCGGGACAGGGGTAACTATGGCTACACCTTC
TRBJ1-2 TRBV19 once . CASSAGSNYGYTF TGTGCCAGTAGTGCGGGTTCGAACTATGGCTACACCTTC
TRBJ2-2 TRBV28 . . CASSSPGDEDTGELFF TGTGCCAGCAGTTCGCCGGGTGATGAGGACACCGGGGAGCTGTTTTTT
TRBJ2-7 TRBV4-2 few TRBD2 CASSQEVSGSYEQYF TGTGCCAGCAGCCAAGAGGTTAGCGGGAGTTACGAGCAGTACTTC
TRBJ2-1 TRBV20-1 . TRBD2 CSASRASGMSSYNEQFF TGCAGTGCTAGTAGGGCTAGCGGGATGAGCTCCTACAATGAGCAGTTCTTC